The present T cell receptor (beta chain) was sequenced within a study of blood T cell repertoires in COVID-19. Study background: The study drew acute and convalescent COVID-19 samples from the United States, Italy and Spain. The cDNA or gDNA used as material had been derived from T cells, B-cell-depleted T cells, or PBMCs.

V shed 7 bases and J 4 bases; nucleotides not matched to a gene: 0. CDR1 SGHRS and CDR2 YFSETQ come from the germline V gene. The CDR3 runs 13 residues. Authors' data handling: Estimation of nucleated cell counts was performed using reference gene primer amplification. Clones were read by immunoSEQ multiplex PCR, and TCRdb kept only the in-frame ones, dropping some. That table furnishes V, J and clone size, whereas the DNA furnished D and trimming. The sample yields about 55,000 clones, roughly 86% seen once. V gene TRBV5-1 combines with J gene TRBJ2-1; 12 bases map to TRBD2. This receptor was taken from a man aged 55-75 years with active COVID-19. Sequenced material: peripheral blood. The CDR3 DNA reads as TGCGCCAGCGGACTAGCGGGGTACAATGAGCAGTTCTTC. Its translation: CASGLAGYNEQFF.